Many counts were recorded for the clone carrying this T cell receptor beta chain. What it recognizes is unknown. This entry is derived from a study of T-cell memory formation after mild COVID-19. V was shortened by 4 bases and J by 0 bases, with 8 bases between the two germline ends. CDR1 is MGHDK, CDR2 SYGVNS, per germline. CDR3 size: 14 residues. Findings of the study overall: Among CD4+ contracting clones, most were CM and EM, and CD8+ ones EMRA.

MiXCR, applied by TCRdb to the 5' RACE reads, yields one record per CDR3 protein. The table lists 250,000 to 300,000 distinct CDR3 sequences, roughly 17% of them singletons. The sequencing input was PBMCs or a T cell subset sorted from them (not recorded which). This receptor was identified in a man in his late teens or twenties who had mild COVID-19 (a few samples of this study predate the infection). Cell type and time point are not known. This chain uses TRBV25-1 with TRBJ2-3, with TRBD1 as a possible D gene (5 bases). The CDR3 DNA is TGTGCCAGCAGTGCAGGGTCTAGCACAGATACGCAGTATTTT. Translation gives CASSAGSSTDTQYF.